This record looks at one T cell receptor (beta chain) sequence and its context. Under the authors' procedure: Reference gene primer amplification yielded estimated nucleated cell counts. The table came from immunoSEQ multiplex PCR; TCRdb's copy has only in-frame clones and leaves some out. That table furnishes V, J and clone size, whereas the DNA furnished D and trimming. The table has approximately 85,000 clones, around 92% seen once. This sample is part of a study of blood T cell repertoires in COVID-19. Study-level information: Samples representing acute and convalescent COVID-19 were sourced from the United States, Italy and Spain. Nucleic acid was either cDNA or gDNA, and it came from T cells, B-cell-depleted T cells, or PBMCs.

The V and J ends lost 2 bases and 8 bases respectively, with 10 bases between them. Germline CDR1 ENHRY, CDR2 SYGVKD. CDR3 length: 14 residues. The chain recombines TRBV10-3 with TRBJ1-6, with TRBD1 as a possible D gene (6 bases). Material: peripheral blood. The clonotype originates from a woman in her sixties or seventies with active COVID-19. The CDR3 protein is CAISERAGDSPLHF. As DNA, the CDR3 is TGTGCCATCAGTGAGAGGGCAGGGGATTCACCCCTCCACTTT.